Presented here are 5 T cell receptor beta chains from one specimen sequenced in a study of OX40 agonist ivuxolimab in advanced cancers. The method was immunoSEQ multiplex PCR; TCRdb's version includes in-frame clones alone and lacks a portion of them. There are 70,000 or so clones in the sample; about 84% occur only once, and approximately 10% lies in the top ten. The sample consisted of CD4+ or CD8+ T cells sorted from blood, taken in a trial of the OX40 agonist ivuxolimab. The receptors stem from an adult with an advanced solid tumor such as melanoma, head and neck, liver or kidney cancer.

The V call is TRBV7-9, the J call TRBJ2-1; D is unresolved. The germline gives CDR1 SEHNR, CDR2 FQNEAQ (reference sequence). The germline V and J ends were trimmed by 4 bases and 9 bases, with 7 bases remaining between them. CDR3 length: 11 residues. This chain's CDR3 is CASSSRGEQFF. The CDR3, as DNA: TGTGCCAGCAGCTCCCGAGGTGAGCAGTTCTTC.

The V and J genes are TRBV4-1 and TRBJ2-1, with 7 nucleotides matching TRBD1. This CDR3 is 16 amino acids long. Per the germline V gene, CDR1 is MGHRA and CDR2 is YSYEKL. V lost 2 bases to trimming and J lost 6 bases; unmatched junction nucleotides: 10. CDR3 sequence: CASSQSGGAYLNEQFF. The CDR3 DNA sequence: TGCGCCAGCAGCCAATCAGGGGGAGCCTATCTCAATGAGCAGTTCTTC.

V is TRBV11-3 and J is TRBJ2-2, with D possibly being TRBD2 (6 bases). From germline, CDR1 is SGHNT and CDR2 YENEEA. Trimming removed 7 bases from V and 7 bases from J, with 10 bases in between. The CDR3 covers 12 residues. CDR3 nucleotide sequence: TGTGCCAGCACAGCGGGCAACGGGGAGCTGTTTTTT. This codes for CASTAGNGELFF.

This clone has more than one count but fewer than ten. The chain employs TRBV5-4 and TRBJ1-3, with a possible D match to TRBD1 (6 bases). V lost 4 bases and J 3 bases, leaving 17 bases between the germline ends. CDR1 is SGHNT, CDR2 YYREEE, per germline (reference sequence). This CDR3 is built from 16 residues. The CDR3: CASSPGGAMDGNTIYF. In nucleotides, the CDR3 is TGTGCCAGCAGCCCGGGGGGGGCGATGGATGGAAACACCATATATTTT.

The V and J genes are TRBV28 and TRBJ2-7, with TRBD1 identical over 9 bases. CDR1 MDHEN and CDR2 SYDVKM come from the germline V gene. J lost 0 bases, V lost 7 bases, and 10 bases had no gene match. The CDR3 loop spans 16 amino acids. The CDR3 protein is CASKKPGTGHSYEQYF. The CDR3 bases are TGTGCCAGCAAAAAACCAGGGACAGGGCACTCCTACGAGCAGTACTTC. The full variable domain, completed using reference TRBV28 and TRBJ2-7, is DVKVTQSSRYLVKRTGEKVFLECVQDMDHENMFWYRQDPGLGLRLIYFSYDVKMKEKGDIPEGYSVSREKKERFSLILESASTNQTSMYLCASKKPGTGHSYEQYFGPGTRLTVT.